A single count supports the clone carrying this T cell receptor (beta chain). This entry belongs to a study of blood T cell repertoires in COVID-19. Assay used: immunoSEQ multiplex PCR; TCRdb lists only in-frame clones, some missing. Of about 260,000 clones in the sample, over 80% were seen once. The CDR3 covers 14 residues. Germline CDR1 SGHVS, CDR2 FQNEAQ. V lost 1 base and J lost 4; bases outside the gene matches: 4. Sequencing used PBMCs or T cells enriched from blood (not recorded which). The rearrangement joins TRBV7-8 to TRBJ2-7, with 7 positions matching TRBD1. This clonotype was obtained from a woman between 25 and 40 years old with acute COVID-19. The CDR3: CASSLEDRAYEQYF. The CDR3 bases are TGTGCCAGCAGCTTAGAAGACAGGGCTTACGAGCAGTACTTC.